Detailed here is one TCR beta chain. Methods used by the authors: Nucleated cell counts were estimated from reference gene primer amplification. Sequencing was performed with immunoSEQ multiplex PCR; in TCRdb, only in-frame clones are kept and a portion is missing. V and J calls and clone size are given by that table; D and trimming were obtained from the DNA. This table has some 120,000 clones, 80% to 90% appearing once. Trimming removed 11 bases from V and 9 bases from J, with 8 bases in between. The CDR3 length is 9 residues. Germline V gene sequence: CDR1 KGHSH, CDR2 LQKENI. The data derive from a study of blood T cell repertoires in COVID-19.

Input material: peripheral blood. The chain carries TRBV18 and TRBJ1-5, with unresolved D. The receptor's source is a woman between 50 and 59 years old with acute or convalescent COVID-19. The chain's CDR3 is CAGLAPQHF. The CDR3 DNA follows: TGTGCCGGGCTAGCGCCCCAGCATTTT.